This TCR beta chain appears in the sequencing data of a study of a mutant IDH1 vaccine in newly diagnosed glioma (dated by TCRdb to 2020 to 2023). Looking at the study overall: In the chemotherapy-containing groups, vaccination started alongside temozolomide cycles, whereas in patients who had radiotherapy alone it started 4-6 weeks after radiotherapy. Of the roughly 34 treated patients, roughly 60% were male and approximately 40% were female, and the mean age was approximately 40 years. Prior to enrollment, patients had been given standard therapy consisting of radiotherapy alone, temozolomide alone, or radiochemotherapy with temozolomide, with the combination given to most patients. The week-35 safety follow-up was designated visit V12, and the week-47 end of study was designated visit V13. Peripheral blood was collected at six visits: V03 (baseline), V05, V07, V10, V12 and V13. For exploratory analyses, under 30 treated patients had longitudinal TCRB deep sequencing done wherever samples were available.

A remark on this clone: It has no known antigen specificity. No clone much larger than this one lies a single base away; base qualities are absent.

The time point tag for this specimen amounts to: week 35, safety follow-up. A 20-mer mutant IDH1 peptide at 300 micrograms in Montanide made up each vaccine dose, which was injected subcutaneously together with topical imiquimod. Eight vaccinations were administered to patients in weeks 1, 3, 5, 7, 11, 15, 19 and 23, corresponding to visits V03 through V10. All donors had newly diagnosed IDH1-mutant astrocytomas of WHO grade 3 or 4 that showed loss of nuclear ATRX. The samples were drawn from NOA16, a multicentre, single-arm, open-label phase I trial in Germany that tested a mutant IDH1 peptide vaccine in humans for the first time. Genomic DNA for TCRB sequencing was extracted from EDTA blood using the DNeasy Blood and Tissue Kit. Taken from cysteine to phenylalanine, the CDR3 has 15 residues. Kept here is only the CDR3 DNA, which spans 45 bases and is read in frame from base 1. CDR1 and CDR2, per the germline V gene, are KGHSH and LQKENI. Ends trimmed: V by 0 bases, J by 5 bases; bases unmatched to a gene: 5.

The method behind the library was the immunoSEQ multiplex PCR assay. Following the manufacturer's protocol, the hsTCRB Kit was used to amplify rearranged TCR beta chain sequences. Sequencing of TCRB libraries was carried out on an Illumina MiSeq. The authors' pipeline ran thus. The proprietary platform of the kit vendor was used for demultiplexing, trimming and gene mapping. The table was pulled from immuneACCESS by TCRdb, which kept in-frame rearrangements only. Such tables lose some clones; where checked, under half of the loss comes from unresolved V genes, and the rest has no known cause. V and J calls and clone size are copied from that table; D and trimming were computed from the DNA. The sample table holds 25,000 to 40,000 clones, of which around 84% were seen once. The ten largest clones add up to over 15% of the sample. Broader findings and caveats from the paper: The authors noted that analyses of patient blood samples could not be reproduced because of sample limitations. Across multiple MHC alleles, vaccine-induced immune responses were seen in 93.3% of patients. Selection of PBMC samples for TCRB deep sequencing was based on availability. Pseudoprogression appeared unrelated to alterations in the top peripheral T cell clonotypes detected by TCRB sequencing.

The TCR comes from a man younger than 40 with glioma. This specimen was PBMCs, taken from a glioma patient whose treatment included an IDH1 peptide vaccine. The chain is assembled from TRBV18 and TRBJ2-7, and TRBD2 aligns with 9 junction nucleotides. This receptor has the CDR3 CASSPPGGRADEQYF. The DNA sequence is given as TGTGCCAGCTCACCACCGGGCGGGAGGGCCGACGAGCAGTACTTC.